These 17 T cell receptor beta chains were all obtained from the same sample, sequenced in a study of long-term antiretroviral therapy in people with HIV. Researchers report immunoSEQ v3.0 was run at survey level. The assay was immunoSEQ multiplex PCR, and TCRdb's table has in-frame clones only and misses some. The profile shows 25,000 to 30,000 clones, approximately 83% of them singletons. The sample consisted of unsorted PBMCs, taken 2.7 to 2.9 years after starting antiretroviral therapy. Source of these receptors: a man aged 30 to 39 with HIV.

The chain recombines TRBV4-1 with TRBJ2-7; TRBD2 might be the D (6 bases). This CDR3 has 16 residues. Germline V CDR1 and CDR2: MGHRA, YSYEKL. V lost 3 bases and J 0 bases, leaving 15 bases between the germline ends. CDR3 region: CASSQALSGYSYEQYF. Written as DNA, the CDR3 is TGCGCCAGCAGCCAGGCCCTTAGCGGTTACTCCTACGAGCAGTACTTC.

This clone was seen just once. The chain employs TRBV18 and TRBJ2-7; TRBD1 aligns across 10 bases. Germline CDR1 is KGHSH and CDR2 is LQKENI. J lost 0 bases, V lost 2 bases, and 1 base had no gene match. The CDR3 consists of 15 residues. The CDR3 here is CASSPGTGVSYEQYF. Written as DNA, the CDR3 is TGTGCCAGCTCACCAGGGACAGGGGTCTCCTACGAGCAGTACTTC.

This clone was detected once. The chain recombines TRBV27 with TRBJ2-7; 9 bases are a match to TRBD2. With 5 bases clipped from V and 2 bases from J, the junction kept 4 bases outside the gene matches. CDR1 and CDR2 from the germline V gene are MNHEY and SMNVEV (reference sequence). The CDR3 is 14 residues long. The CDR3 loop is CASSPWTSAYEQYF. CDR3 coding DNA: TGTGCCAGCAGTCCGTGGACTAGCGCCTACGAGCAGTACTTC.

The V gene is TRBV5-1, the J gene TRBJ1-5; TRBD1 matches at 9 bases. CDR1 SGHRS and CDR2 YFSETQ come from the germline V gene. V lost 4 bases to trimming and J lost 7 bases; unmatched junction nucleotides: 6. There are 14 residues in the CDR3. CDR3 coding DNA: TGCGCCAGCAGCCTACAGGGGGCCGGACAGCCCCAGCATTTT. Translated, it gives CASSLQGAGQPQHF.

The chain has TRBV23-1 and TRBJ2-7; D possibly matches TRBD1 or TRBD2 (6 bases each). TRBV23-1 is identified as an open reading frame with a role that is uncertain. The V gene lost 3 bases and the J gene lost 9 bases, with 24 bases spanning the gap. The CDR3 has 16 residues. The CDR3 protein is CASSHRGTPTLRGQYF. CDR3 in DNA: TGCGCCAGCAGTCACCGCGGGACACCTACTTTGCGCGGGCAGTACTTC.

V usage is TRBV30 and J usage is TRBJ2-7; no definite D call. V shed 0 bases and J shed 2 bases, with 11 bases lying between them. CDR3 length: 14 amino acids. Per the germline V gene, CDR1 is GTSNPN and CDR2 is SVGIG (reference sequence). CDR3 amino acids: CAWSVSIPTYEQYF. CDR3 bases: TGTGCCTGGAGTGTAAGTATACCGACCTACGAGCAGTACTTC.

The CDR3 region is CASSLSDLIMNTEAFF. As DNA, the CDR3 is TGTGCCAGCAGCCTCAGCGATCTCATTATGAACACTGAAGCTTTCTTT. The rearrangement uses TRBV28 and TRBJ1-1; D gene unclear. V was shortened by 6 bases and J by 0 bases, with 17 bases between the two germline ends. The CDR3 runs 16 residues. CDR1 and CDR2 from the germline V gene are MDHEN and SYDVKM.

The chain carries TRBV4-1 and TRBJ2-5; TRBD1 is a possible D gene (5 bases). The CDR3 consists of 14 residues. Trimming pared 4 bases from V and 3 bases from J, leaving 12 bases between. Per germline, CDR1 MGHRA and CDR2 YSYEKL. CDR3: CASSPQGREETQYF. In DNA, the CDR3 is TGCGCCAGCAGCCCCCAGGGCAGGGAAGAGACCCAGTACTTC.

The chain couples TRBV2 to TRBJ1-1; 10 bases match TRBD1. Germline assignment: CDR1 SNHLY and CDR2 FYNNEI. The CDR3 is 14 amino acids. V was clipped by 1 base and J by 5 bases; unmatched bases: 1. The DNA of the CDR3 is TGTGCCAGCAGTGAAGGGGACAGGGGAACTGAAGCTTTCTTT. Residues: CASSEGDRGTEAFF.

CDR3 region: CASSLGRGGTDTQYF. The CDR3 nucleotides are TGTGCCAGCAGCTTAGGGCGGGGAGGCACAGATACGCAGTATTTT. This chain uses TRBV7-8 with TRBJ2-3, with D possibly being TRBD2 (6 bases). CDR1 is SGHVS and CDR2 is FQNEAQ in the germline V gene. Trimming shortened V by 1 base and J by 1 base, and 9 bases separated the two germline ends. This CDR3 comprises 15 residues.

The CDR3 region has the DNA TGCGCCAGCAGCTTGGAATTTGGGGCCAATGAGCAGTTCTTC. Its translation: CASSLEFGANEQFF. The rearrangement joins TRBV5-1 to TRBJ2-1; TRBD1 is a possible D gene (5 bases). CDR1 SGHRS and CDR2 YFSETQ come from the germline V gene. This CDR3 comprises 14 residues. The V and J ends lost 0 bases and 6 bases respectively, with 10 bases between them.

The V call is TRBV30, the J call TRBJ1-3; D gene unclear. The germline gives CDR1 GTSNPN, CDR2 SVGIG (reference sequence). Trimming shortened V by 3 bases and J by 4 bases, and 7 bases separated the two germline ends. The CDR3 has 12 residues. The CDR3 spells CAWSVEGNTIYF. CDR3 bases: TGTGCCTGGAGCGTCGAAGGAAACACCATATATTTT.

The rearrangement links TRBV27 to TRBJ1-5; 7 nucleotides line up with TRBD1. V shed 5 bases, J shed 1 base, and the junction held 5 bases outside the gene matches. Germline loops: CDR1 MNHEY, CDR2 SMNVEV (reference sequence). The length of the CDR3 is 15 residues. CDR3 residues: CASSAWTGSNQPQHF. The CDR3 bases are TGTGCCAGCAGTGCCTGGACAGGAAGCAATCAGCCCCAGCATTTT.

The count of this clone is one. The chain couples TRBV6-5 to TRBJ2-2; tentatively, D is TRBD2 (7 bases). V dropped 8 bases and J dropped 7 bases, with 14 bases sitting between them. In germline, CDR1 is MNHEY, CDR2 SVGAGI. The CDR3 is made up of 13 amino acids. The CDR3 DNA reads TGTGCCAGCCTTGGGGGGGCGGACGGGGAGCTGTTTTTT. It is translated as CASLGGADGELFF.

Written as DNA, the CDR3 is TGTGCCTGGAGTGTACTGACAGGGGCCTGGGATACGCAGTATTTT. This translates into CAWSVLTGAWDTQYF. The chain uses TRBV30 and TRBJ2-3; 8 bases fit TRBD1. V trimming: 0 bases; J trimming: 6 bases; junction bases outside the gene matches: 8. This CDR3 is 15 amino acids long. CDR1 is GTSNPN and CDR2 is SVGIG in the germline V gene (reference sequence). Full variable domain (remainder filled in from reference TRBV30 and TRBJ2-3): SQTIHQWPATLVQPVGSPLSLECTVEGTSNPNLYWYRQAAGRGLQLLFYSVGIGQISSEVPQNLSASRPQDRQFILSSKKLLLSDSGFYLCAWSVLTGAWDTQYFGPGTRLTVL.

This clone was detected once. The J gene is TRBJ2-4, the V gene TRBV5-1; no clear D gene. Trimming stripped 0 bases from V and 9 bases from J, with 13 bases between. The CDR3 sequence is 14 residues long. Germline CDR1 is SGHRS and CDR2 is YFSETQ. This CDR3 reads CASSLATGGVIQYF. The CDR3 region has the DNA TGCGCCAGCAGCTTGGCCACCGGTGGGGTCATTCAGTACTTC.

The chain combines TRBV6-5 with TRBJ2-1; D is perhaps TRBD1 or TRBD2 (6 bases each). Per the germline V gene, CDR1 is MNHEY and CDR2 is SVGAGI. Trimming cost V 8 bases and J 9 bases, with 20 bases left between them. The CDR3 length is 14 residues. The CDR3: CASFLRGVLSEQFF. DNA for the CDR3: TGTGCCAGCTTCTTAAGGGGGGTATTAAGTGAGCAGTTCTTC.